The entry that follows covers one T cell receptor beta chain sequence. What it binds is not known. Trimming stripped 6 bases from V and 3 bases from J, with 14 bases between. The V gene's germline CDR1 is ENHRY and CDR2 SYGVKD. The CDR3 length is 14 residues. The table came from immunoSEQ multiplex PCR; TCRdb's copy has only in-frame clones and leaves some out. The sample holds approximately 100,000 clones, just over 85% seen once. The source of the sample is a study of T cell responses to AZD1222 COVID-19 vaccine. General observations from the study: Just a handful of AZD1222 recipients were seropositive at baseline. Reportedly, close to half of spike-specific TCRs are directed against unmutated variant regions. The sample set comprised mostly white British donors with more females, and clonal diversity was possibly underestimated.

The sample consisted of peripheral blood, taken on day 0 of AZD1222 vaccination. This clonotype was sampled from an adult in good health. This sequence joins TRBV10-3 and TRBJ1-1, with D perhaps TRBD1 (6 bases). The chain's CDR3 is CAIRETGGDTEAFF. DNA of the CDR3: TGTGCCATCAGGGAGACAGGCGGGGACACTGAAGCTTTCTTT.